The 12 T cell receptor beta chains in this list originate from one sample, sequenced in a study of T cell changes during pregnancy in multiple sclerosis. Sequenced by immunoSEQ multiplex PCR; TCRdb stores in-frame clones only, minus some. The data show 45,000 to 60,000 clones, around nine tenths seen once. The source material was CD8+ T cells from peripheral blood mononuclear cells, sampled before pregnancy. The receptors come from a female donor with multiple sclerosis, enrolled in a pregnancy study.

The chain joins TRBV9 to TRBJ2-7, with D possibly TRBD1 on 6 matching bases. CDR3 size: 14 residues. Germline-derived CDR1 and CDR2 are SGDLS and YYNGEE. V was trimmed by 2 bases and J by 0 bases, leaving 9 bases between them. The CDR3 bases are TGTGCCAGCAGCGTTCAGGGGTCCTCCTACGAGCAGTACTTC. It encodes CASSVQGSSYEQYF.

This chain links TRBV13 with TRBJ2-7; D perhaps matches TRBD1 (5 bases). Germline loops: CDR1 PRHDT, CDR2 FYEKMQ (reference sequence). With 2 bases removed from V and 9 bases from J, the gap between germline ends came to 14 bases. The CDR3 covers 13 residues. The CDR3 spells CASSLQRTLGQYF. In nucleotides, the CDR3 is TGTGCCAGCAGCTTACAACGGACACTGGGGCAGTACTTC.

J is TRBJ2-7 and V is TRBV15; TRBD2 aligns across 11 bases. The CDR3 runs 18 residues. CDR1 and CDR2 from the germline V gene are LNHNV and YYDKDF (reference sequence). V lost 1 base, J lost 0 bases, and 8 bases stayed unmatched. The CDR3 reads CATSRVLAGGPSSYEQYF. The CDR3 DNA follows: TGTGCCACCAGCAGAGTGCTAGCGGGGGGCCCCAGCTCCTACGAGCAGTACTTC. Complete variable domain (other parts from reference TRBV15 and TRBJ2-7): DAMVIQNPRYQVTQFGKPVTLSCSQTLNHNVMYWYQQKSSQAPKLLFHYYDKDFNNEADTPDNFQSRRPNTSFCFLDIRSPGLGDTAMYLCATSRVLAGGPSSYEQYFGPGTRLTVT.

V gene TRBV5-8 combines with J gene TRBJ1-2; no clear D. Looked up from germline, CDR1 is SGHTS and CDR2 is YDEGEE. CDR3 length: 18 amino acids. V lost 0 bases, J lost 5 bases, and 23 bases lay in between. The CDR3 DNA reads TGTGCCAGCAGCTTGGCGAGCGCACCTGCTGCAGAGCCATATGGCTACACCTTC. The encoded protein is CASSLASAPAAEPYGYTF.

The CDR3 reads CASSLTGNTGELFF. In DNA form, the CDR3 reads TGTGCCAGCAGTTTAACAGGGAACACCGGGGAGCTGTTTTTT. V and J are TRBV27 and TRBJ2-2, with D possibly matching TRBD1 (5 bases). Germline-derived CDR1 and CDR2 are MNHEY and SMNVEV (reference sequence). The V end was cut by 2 bases, the J end by 1 base, with 5 bases between. The CDR3 runs 14 residues.

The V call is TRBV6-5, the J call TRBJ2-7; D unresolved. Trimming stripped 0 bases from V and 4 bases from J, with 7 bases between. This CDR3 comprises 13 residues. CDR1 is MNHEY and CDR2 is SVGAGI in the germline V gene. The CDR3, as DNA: TGTGCCAGCAGTTACTCGAACGAGTACGAGCAGTACTTC. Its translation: CASSYSNEYEQYF.

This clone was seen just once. The CDR3 nucleotides read TGTGCCAGCAGCCCGTATTCCGAGCAGTACTTC. The encoded protein is CASSPYSEQYF. The chain employs TRBV5-8 and TRBJ2-7, with D hard to call. The CDR3 loop spans 11 amino acids. Per germline, CDR1 SGHTS and CDR2 YDEGEE. The ends were cut back, 4 bases at V and 6 bases at J, with 8 bases in the middle.

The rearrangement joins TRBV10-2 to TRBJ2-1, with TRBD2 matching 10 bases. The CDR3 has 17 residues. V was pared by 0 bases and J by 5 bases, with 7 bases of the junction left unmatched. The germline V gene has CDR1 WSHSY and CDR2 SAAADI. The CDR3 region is CASSESGIGLADNEQFF. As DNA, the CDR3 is TGCGCCAGCAGTGAGTCTGGTATTGGACTAGCGGACAATGAGCAGTTCTTC.

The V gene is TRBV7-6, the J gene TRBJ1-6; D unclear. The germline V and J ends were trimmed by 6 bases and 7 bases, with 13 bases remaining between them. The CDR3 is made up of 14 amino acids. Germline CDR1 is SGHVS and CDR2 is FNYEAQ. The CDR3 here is CASRQEASNSPLHF. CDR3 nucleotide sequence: TGTGCCAGCAGACAAGAGGCTTCAAATTCACCCCTCCACTTT. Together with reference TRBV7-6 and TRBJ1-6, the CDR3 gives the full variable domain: GAGVSQSPRYKVTKRGQDVALRCDPISGHVSLYWYRQALGQGPEFLTYFNYEAQQDKSGLPNDRFSAERPEGSISTLTIQRTEQRDSAMYRCASRQEASNSPLHFGNGTRLTVT.

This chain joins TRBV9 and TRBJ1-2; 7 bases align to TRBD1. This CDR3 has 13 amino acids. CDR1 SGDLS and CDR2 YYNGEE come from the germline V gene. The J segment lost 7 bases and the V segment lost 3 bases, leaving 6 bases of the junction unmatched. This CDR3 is CASSGGGLGGYTF. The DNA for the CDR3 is TGTGCCAGCAGCGGAGGGGGCTTGGGTGGCTACACCTTC.

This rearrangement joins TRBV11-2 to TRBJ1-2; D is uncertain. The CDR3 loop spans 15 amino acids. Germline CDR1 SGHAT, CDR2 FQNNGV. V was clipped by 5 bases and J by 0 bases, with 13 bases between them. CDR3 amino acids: CASSLFQSPNYGYTF. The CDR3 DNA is TGTGCCAGCAGCCTTTTTCAAAGCCCTAACTATGGCTACACCTTC.

This CDR3 reads CASSFIYETNTGELFF. The CDR3 coding sequence is TGTGCCAGCAGCTTTATTTACGAGACGAACACCGGGGAGCTGTTTTTT. This chain uses TRBV7-2 with TRBJ2-2, with unresolved D. Germline lookup yields CDR1 SGHTA and CDR2 FQGNSA. CDR3 length: 16 residues. Trimming shortened V by 3 bases and J by 0 bases, and 11 bases separated the two germline ends.